This T cell receptor (beta chain) derives from a study of cytomegalovirus exposure and HLA in healthy donors. 60 Vbeta and 13 Jbeta primers were used in PCR. Sequenced by immunoSEQ multiplex PCR; TCRdb stores in-frame clones only, minus some. The data show 150,000 to 200,000 clones, with around 79% seen just once and 1.6% held by the top ten. The germline V gene encodes CDR1 MNHEY and CDR2 SVGAGI. The CDR3 has 13 amino acids. Deletions cut 8 bases from V and 5 bases from J, with 15 bases between. The rearrangement uses TRBV6-5 and TRBJ1-1; D not resolved. The receptor comes from a woman aged 50 to 60 in good health and CMV-seronegative. Specimen: PBMCs. CDR3: CASYHPWETEAFF. CDR3 sequence (DNA): TGTGCCAGCTACCACCCCTGGGAGACTGAAGCTTTCTTT.